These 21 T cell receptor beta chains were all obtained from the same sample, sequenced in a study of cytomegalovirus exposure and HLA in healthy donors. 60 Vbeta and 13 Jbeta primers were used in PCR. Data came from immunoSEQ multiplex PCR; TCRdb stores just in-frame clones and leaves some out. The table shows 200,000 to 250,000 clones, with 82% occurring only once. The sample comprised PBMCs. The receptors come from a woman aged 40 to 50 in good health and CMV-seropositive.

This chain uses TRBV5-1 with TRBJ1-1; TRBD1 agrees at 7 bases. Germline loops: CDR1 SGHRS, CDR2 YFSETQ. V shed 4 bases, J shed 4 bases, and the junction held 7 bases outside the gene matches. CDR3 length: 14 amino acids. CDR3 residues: CASSQYTGVTEAFF. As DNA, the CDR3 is TGCGCCAGCAGCCAATACACAGGGGTCACTGAAGCTTTCTTT.

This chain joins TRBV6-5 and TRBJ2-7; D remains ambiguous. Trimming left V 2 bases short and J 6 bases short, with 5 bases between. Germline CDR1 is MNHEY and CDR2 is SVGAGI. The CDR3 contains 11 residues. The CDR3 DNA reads TGTGCCAGCAGTTACGATAGCGAGCAGTACTTC. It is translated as CASSYDSEQYF.

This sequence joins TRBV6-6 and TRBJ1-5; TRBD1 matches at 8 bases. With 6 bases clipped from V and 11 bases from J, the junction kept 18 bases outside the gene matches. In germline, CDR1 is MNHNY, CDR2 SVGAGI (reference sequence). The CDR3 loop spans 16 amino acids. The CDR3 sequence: CASSSQSDRAGGAQHF. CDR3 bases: TGTGCCAGCAGCTCACAGTCGGACAGGGCCGGGGGAGCCCAGCATTTT.

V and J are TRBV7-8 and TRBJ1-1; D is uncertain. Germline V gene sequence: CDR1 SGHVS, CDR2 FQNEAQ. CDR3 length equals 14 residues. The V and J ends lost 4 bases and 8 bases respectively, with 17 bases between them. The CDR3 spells CASSSTWTSLEAFF. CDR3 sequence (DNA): TGTGCCAGCAGCTCGACCTGGACTTCTCTGGAAGCTTTCTTT.

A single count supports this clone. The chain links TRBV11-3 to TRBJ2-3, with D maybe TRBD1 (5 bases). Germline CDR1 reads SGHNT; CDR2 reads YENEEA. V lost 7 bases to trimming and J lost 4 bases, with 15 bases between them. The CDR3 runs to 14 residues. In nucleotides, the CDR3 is TGTGCCAGCAACGTCCGCATGGGGCCAGATACGCAGTATTTT. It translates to CASNVRMGPDTQYF.

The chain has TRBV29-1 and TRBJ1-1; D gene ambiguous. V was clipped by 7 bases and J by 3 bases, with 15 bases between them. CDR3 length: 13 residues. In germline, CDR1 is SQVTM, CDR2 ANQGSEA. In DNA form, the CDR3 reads TGCAGCGCCCGAGAGGGTTTGCACACTGAAGCTTTCTTT. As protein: CSAREGLHTEAFF.

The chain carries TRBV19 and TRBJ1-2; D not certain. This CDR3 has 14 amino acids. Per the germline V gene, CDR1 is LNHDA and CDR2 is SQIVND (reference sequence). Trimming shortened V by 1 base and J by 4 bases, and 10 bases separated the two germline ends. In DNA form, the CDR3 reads TGTGCCAGTAGTATAGGGGGAGACATCTATGGCTACACCTTC. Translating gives CASSIGGDIYGYTF.

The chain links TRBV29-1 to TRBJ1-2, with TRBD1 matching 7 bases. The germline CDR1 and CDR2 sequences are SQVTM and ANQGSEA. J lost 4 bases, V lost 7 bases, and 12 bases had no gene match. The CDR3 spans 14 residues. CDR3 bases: TGCAGCGCCACCATTGCCGGGACAGTCTATGGCTACACCTTC. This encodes CSATIAGTVYGYTF.

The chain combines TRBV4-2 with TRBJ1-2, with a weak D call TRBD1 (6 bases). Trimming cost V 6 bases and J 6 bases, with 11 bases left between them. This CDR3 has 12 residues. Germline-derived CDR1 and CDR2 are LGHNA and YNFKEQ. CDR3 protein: CASRRQEDGYTF. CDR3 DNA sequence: TGTGCCAGCAGAAGACAGGAAGATGGCTACACCTTC.

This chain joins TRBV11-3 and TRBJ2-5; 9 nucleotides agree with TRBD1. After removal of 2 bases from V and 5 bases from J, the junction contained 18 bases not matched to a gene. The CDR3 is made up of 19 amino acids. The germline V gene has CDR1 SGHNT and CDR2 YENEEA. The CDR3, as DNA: TGTGCCAGCAGCTTATCTAGGTCGGACAGGGGAAATCTTATGGAGACCCAGTACTTC. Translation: CASSLSRSDRGNLMETQYF.

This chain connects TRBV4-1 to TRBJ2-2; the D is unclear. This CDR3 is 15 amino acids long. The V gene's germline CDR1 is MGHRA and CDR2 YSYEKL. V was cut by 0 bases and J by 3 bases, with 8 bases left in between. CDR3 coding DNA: TGCGCCAGCAGCCAAGAAGTCCGGTACACCGGGGAGCTGTTTTTT. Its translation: CASSQEVRYTGELFF.

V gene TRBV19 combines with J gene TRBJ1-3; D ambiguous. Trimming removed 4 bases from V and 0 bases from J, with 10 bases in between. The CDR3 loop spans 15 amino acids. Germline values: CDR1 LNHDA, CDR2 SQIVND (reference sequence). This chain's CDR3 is CASSNDMSSGNTIYF. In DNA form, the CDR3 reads TGTGCCAGTAGTAATGACATGTCCTCTGGAAACACCATATATTTT.

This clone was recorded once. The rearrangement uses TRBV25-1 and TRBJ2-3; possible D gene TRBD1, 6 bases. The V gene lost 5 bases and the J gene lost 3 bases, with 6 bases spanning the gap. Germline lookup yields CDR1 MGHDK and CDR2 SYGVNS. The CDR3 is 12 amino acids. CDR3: CASSRGTDTQYF. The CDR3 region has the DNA TGTGCCAGCAGTAGGGGGACAGATACGCAGTATTTT. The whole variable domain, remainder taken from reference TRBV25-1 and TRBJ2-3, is EADIYQTPRYLVIGTGKKITLECSQTMGHDKMYWYQQDPGMELHLIHYSYGVNSTEKGDLSSESTVSRIRTEHFPLTLESARPSHTSQYLCASSRGTDTQYFGPGTRLTVL.

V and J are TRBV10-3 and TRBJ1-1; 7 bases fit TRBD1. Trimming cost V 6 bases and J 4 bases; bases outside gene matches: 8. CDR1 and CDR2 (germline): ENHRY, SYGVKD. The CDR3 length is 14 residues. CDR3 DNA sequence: TGTGCCATCAGAAAGACAGGGTTAGGCACTGAAGCTTTCTTT. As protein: CAIRKTGLGTEAFF.

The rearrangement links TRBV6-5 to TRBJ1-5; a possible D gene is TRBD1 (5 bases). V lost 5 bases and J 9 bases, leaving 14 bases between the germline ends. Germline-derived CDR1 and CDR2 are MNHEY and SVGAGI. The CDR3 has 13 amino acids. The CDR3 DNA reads TGTGCCAGCAGTAGAACCGGGGGTTGGCCCCAGCATTTT. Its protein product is CASSRTGGWPQHF.

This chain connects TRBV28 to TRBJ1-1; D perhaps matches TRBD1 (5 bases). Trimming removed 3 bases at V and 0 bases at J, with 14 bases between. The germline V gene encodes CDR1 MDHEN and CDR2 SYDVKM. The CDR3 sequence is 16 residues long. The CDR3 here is CASSFPPDRLNTEAFF. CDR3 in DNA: TGTGCCAGCAGTTTCCCCCCAGACAGACTGAACACTGAAGCTTTCTTT.

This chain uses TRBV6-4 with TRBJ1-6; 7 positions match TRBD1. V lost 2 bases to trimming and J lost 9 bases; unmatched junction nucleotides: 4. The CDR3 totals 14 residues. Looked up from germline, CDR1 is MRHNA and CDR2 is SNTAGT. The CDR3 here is CASSDGSGGSPLHF. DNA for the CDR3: TGTGCCAGCAGTGACGGGTCAGGGGGTTCACCCCTCCACTTT.

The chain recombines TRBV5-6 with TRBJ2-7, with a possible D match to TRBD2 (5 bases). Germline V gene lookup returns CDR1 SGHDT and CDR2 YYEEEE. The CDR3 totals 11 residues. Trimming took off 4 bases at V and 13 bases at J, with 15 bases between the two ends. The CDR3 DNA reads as TGTGCCAGCAGCCAAGGAGGTAGGAATTACTTC. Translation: CASSQGGRNYF.

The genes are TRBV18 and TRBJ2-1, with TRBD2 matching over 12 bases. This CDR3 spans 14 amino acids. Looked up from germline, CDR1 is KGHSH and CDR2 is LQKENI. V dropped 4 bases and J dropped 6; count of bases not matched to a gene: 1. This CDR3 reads CASSLTSGGNEQFF. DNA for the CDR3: TGTGCCAGCTCACTGACTAGCGGGGGCAATGAGCAGTTCTTC.

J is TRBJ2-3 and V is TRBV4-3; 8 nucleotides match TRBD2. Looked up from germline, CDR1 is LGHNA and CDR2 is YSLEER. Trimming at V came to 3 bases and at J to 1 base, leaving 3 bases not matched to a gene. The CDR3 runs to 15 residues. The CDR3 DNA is TGCGCCAGCAGCCAGTCACTAGCGGGCACAGATACGCAGTATTTT. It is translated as CASSQSLAGTDTQYF.

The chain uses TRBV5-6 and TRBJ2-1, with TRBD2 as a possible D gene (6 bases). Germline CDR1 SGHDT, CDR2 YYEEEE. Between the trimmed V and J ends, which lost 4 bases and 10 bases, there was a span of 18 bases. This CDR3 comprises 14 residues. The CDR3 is CASSAGTLRSEQFF. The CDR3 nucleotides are TGTGCCAGCAGCGCTGGGACTCTTCGATCCGAGCAGTTCTTC.